The source of this T cell receptor (beta chain) is a study of cytomegalovirus exposure and HLA in healthy donors. Study in general: Previous work identified roughly 110 million unique TCR beta sequences from around 200 million T cells. The study's early data release held about 77 million unique TCRs from HLA-typed donors.

As for this clone: Its antigen is still unknown.

PCR used 60 Vbeta primers and 13 Jbeta primers. TCRdb's copy holds only in-frame clones and misses some; the assay was immunoSEQ multiplex PCR. The profile covers under 250,000 clones, with about 75% appearing a single time and approximately 2% taken by the ten largest. Findings and caveats of the study: HLA alleles showed associations with about 15,000 TCR beta sequences in a later analysis, at a 0.05 false discovery rate.

The sample comprised PBMCs. The TCR comes from a male donor in good health and CMV-seronegative.

The CDR3 is CASSLGVGANVLTF. CDR3 bases: TGCGCCAGCAGCTTGGGCGTTGGGGCCAACGTCCTGACTTTC. The chain couples TRBV5-1 to TRBJ2-6; D is ambiguous. V lost 0 bases and J lost 3, with 4 bases in between. This CDR3 is 14 amino acids long. Germline CDR1 reads SGHRS; CDR2 reads YFSETQ.